The rows below give T cell receptor beta chains drawn from one sample of a study of cytomegalovirus exposure and HLA in healthy donors. Profiled with immunoSEQ multiplex PCR; TCRdb holds only in-frame clones, not every one. The data hold some 130,000 clones, with 70% to 80% observed a single time. Sequencing was performed on PBMCs. These receptors came from a man in his forties in good health and CMV-seropositive. The CDR3 runs from the conserved cysteine through the conserved F or W. The order of the fields is V gene, clone size, D gene, J gene, CDR3 DNA, CDR3 protein. D genes are given only for firm matches. A row's size may be missing; if present it is once, few, many or a size class.

v_call: TRBV6-5; clone_size: few; d_call: .; j_call: TRBJ1-1; cdr3_nt: TGTGCCAGCAGTTGGGGGACAGAAGCTTTCTTT; cdr3_aa: CASSWGTEAFF
v_call: TRBV11-2; clone_size: .; d_call: TRBD2; j_call: TRBJ2-7; cdr3_nt: TGTGCCAGCAGCTCCACGGGGGGAGGCTACGAGCAGTACTTC; cdr3_aa: CASSSTGGGYEQYF
v_call: TRBV18; clone_size: .; d_call: .; j_call: TRBJ1-5; cdr3_nt: TGTGCCAGCTCACCACCCGAGGGCAGTAACAATCAGCCCCAGCATTTT; cdr3_aa: CASSPPEGSNNQPQHF
v_call: TRBV30; clone_size: few; d_call: .; j_call: TRBJ1-4; cdr3_nt: TGTGCCTGGAGTATATCCGAAAAACTGTTTTTT; cdr3_aa: CAWSISEKLFF
v_call: TRBV5-1; clone_size: .; d_call: .; j_call: TRBJ1-1; cdr3_nt: TGCGCCAGCAGCTTGGATCAGGGAGGTTTATCTGAAGCTTTCTTT; cdr3_aa: CASSLDQGGLSEAFF
v_call: TRBV27; clone_size: .; d_call: .; j_call: TRBJ2-5; cdr3_nt: TGTGCCAGCAGCCGATGGGGGGGCGTAGGCCAAGAGACCCAGTACTTC; cdr3_aa: CASSRWGGVGQETQYF
v_call: TRBV7-8; clone_size: .; d_call: TRBD2; j_call: TRBJ2-3; cdr3_nt: TGTGCCAGCAGCCAACTAGCGGGAGTTGGAGATACGCAGTATTTT; cdr3_aa: CASSQLAGVGDTQYF
v_call: TRBV18; clone_size: .; d_call: TRBD2; j_call: TRBJ2-1; cdr3_nt: TGTGCCAGCTCACCTACTAGCGACAATGAGCAGTTCTTC; cdr3_aa: CASSPTSDNEQFF
v_call: TRBV5-1; clone_size: .; d_call: TRBD2; j_call: TRBJ2-1; cdr3_nt: TGCGCCAGCAGCTTGGGACTAGCGGGAACCAACAATGAGCAGTTCTTC; cdr3_aa: CASSLGLAGTNNEQFF
v_call: TRBV11-2; clone_size: .; d_call: TRBD1; j_call: TRBJ1-1; cdr3_nt: TGTGCCAGCAGCCGACAGGGGGTCACTGAAGCTTTCTTT; cdr3_aa: CASSRQGVTEAFF
v_call: TRBV7-9; clone_size: few; d_call: .; j_call: TRBJ1-4; cdr3_nt: TGTGCCAGCAGCTCCATGGGGGGGGGCACAACTAATGAAAAACTGTTTTTT; cdr3_aa: CASSSMGGGTTNEKLFF
v_call: TRBV7-8; clone_size: .; d_call: TRBD1; j_call: TRBJ1-1; cdr3_nt: TGTGCCAGCAGCACGGGGACAGGGACTGAAGCTTTCTTT; cdr3_aa: CASSTGTGTEAFF
v_call: TRBV5-1; clone_size: few; d_call: .; j_call: TRBJ2-7; cdr3_nt: TGCGCCAGCAGCTTGGGGCGGGGGACAGGTCTCTACGAGCAGTACTTC; cdr3_aa: CASSLGRGTGLYEQYF
v_call: TRBV27; clone_size: few; d_call: TRBD1; j_call: TRBJ1-2; cdr3_nt: TGTGCCAGTACACGCGGACAGGGGGGTGGCTACACCTTC; cdr3_aa: CASTRGQGGGYTF
v_call: TRBV19; clone_size: once; d_call: TRBD1; j_call: TRBJ1-1; cdr3_nt: TGTGCCAGTAGTATAGTAGGAGGACAGGGGCGGGCTGAAGCTTTCTTT; cdr3_aa: CASSIVGGQGRAEAFF
v_call: TRBV27; clone_size: .; d_call: .; j_call: TRBJ2-1; cdr3_nt: TGTGCCAGCAGTTTACTATTTCTGGGGAGCTCCTACAATGAGCAGTTCTTC; cdr3_aa: CASSLLFLGSSYNEQFF
v_call: TRBV30; clone_size: .; d_call: .; j_call: TRBJ1-5; cdr3_nt: TGTGCCTGGAGTGGGGGGGACGGTCAGCCCCAGCATTTT; cdr3_aa: CAWSGGDGQPQHF
v_call: TRBV5-1; clone_size: .; d_call: TRBD1; j_call: TRBJ1-1; cdr3_nt: TGCGCCAGCAGCTTTAGACAGGGTGATACTGAAGCTTTCTTT; cdr3_aa: CASSFRQGDTEAFF
v_call: TRBV11-3; clone_size: .; d_call: .; j_call: TRBJ2-6; cdr3_nt: TGTGCCAGCAGCCCCGGGCCAGGGGAAACTGGGGCCAACGTCCTGACTTTC; cdr3_aa: CASSPGPGETGANVLTF
v_call: TRBV5-4; clone_size: .; d_call: TRBD1; j_call: TRBJ1-1; cdr3_nt: TGTGCCAGCAGCAACCGGATCAGGGGGCATACTGAAGCTTTCTTT; cdr3_aa: CASSNRIRGHTEAFF
v_call: TRBV19; clone_size: .; d_call: .; j_call: TRBJ2-1; cdr3_nt: TGTGCCAGTAGTATTTGGTCAGTCAATGAGCAGTTCTTC; cdr3_aa: CASSIWSVNEQFF
v_call: TRBV5-4; clone_size: .; d_call: TRBD1; j_call: TRBJ1-3; cdr3_nt: TGTGCCAGCAGCGTCGACAGGGTCGGCTCTGGAAACACCATATATTTT; cdr3_aa: CASSVDRVGSGNTIYF
v_call: TRBV4-2; clone_size: once; d_call: TRBD2; j_call: TRBJ2-1; cdr3_nt: TGTGCCAGCAGCCAAGTATCCCTGGGCCCAGCGGGAGATGGGTACGAGCAGTTCTTC; cdr3_aa: CASSQVSLGPAGDGYEQFF
v_call: TRBV19; clone_size: .; d_call: TRBD2; j_call: TRBJ2-1; cdr3_nt: TGTGCCAGTAGTCCTCGGACTAGCGGCCCGTACAATGAGCAGTTCTTC; cdr3_aa: CASSPRTSGPYNEQFF
v_call: TRBV7-9; clone_size: once; d_call: .; j_call: TRBJ2-7; cdr3_nt: TGTGCCAGCAGCTTAGTCTCCCTCCCCTACGAGCAGTACTTC; cdr3_aa: CASSLVSLPYEQYF
v_call: TRBV18; clone_size: .; d_call: TRBD1; j_call: TRBJ1-3; cdr3_nt: TGTGCCAGCTCACCGGGACAGAAAAGGACCTCCATATATTTT; cdr3_aa: CASSPGQKRTSIYF
v_call: TRBV29-1; clone_size: once; d_call: .; j_call: TRBJ1-4; cdr3_nt: TGCAGCGGATACAGAACTAATGAAAAACTGTTTTTT; cdr3_aa: CSGYRTNEKLFF
v_call: TRBV21-1; clone_size: few; d_call: .; j_call: TRBJ2-6; cdr3_nt: TGTGCCAGCAGCAAGCACGGGGCCCCGCCTGAACAAGCCGAAGACAGGGATGGGGCCAACGTCCTGACTTTC; cdr3_aa: CASSKHGAPPEQAEDRDGANVLTF
v_call: TRBV29-1; clone_size: .; d_call: .; j_call: TRBJ2-4; cdr3_nt: TGCAGCGTTGTAGCCGTAGCCAAAAACATTCAGTACTTC; cdr3_aa: CSVVAVAKNIQYF
v_call: TRBV28; clone_size: .; d_call: .; j_call: TRBJ2-6; cdr3_nt: TGTGCCAGCAGCTCAAGTGGGTCCGGCGGTATCTCTGGGGCCAACGTCCTGACTTTC; cdr3_aa: CASSSSGSGGISGANVLTF
v_call: TRBV29-1; clone_size: few; d_call: TRBD1; j_call: TRBJ2-4; cdr3_nt: TGCAGCACCCGTTCAGGGGGCGCAGACATTCAGTACTTC; cdr3_aa: CSTRSGGADIQYF
v_call: TRBV19; clone_size: .; d_call: .; j_call: TRBJ1-4; cdr3_nt: TGTGCCAGTAGTAACCGGGACAAGAATGAAAAACTGTTTTTT; cdr3_aa: CASSNRDKNEKLFF
v_call: TRBV19; clone_size: .; d_call: .; j_call: TRBJ1-1; cdr3_nt: TGTGCCAGTAGTACGGAAGGAGGGGCCTCAGGAGCTTTCTTT; cdr3_aa: CASSTEGGASGAFF
v_call: TRBV11-2; clone_size: .; d_call: TRBD2; j_call: TRBJ2-1; cdr3_nt: TGTGCCAGCAGCCAAAGCGGGAGGGCCAATGAGCAGTTCTTC; cdr3_aa: CASSQSGRANEQFF
v_call: TRBV18; clone_size: once; d_call: TRBD2; j_call: TRBJ2-1; cdr3_nt: TGTGCCAGCTCACCGATCTTAGCGGGGGCGGGATACAATGAGCAGTTCTTC; cdr3_aa: CASSPILAGAGYNEQFF
v_call: TRBV5-4; clone_size: .; d_call: .; j_call: TRBJ2-5; cdr3_nt: TGTGCCAGCAGCAGCCATTCCGGACTACAAGAGACCCAGTACTTC; cdr3_aa: CASSSHSGLQETQYF
v_call: TRBV6-1; clone_size: few; d_call: .; j_call: TRBJ1-5; cdr3_nt: TGTGCCAGCAGTGAAGCAGGGGTTAGCAATCAGCCCCAGCATTTT; cdr3_aa: CASSEAGVSNQPQHF
v_call: TRBV6-6; clone_size: .; d_call: .; j_call: TRBJ2-1; cdr3_nt: TGTGCCAGCGGGATGGCGGGGGCGAAGTACAATGAGCAGTTCTTC; cdr3_aa: CASGMAGAKYNEQFF
v_call: TRBV19; clone_size: .; d_call: TRBD2; j_call: TRBJ2-1; cdr3_nt: TGTGCCAGTAGTAGGGGAGGTTTTAGCGGGAACAATGAGCAGTTCTTC; cdr3_aa: CASSRGGFSGNNEQFF
v_call: TRBV29-1; clone_size: few; d_call: .; j_call: TRBJ2-1; cdr3_nt: TGCAGCGTTGAAGGATTCTGGCAAAATGAGCAGTTCTTC; cdr3_aa: CSVEGFWQNEQFF
v_call: TRBV21-1; clone_size: once; d_call: .; j_call: TRBJ2-1; cdr3_nt: TGTGCCAGCAGCAAAAATCCCAGCGGGAACTACAATGAGCAGTTCTTC; cdr3_aa: CASSKNPSGNYNEQFF
v_call: TRBV28; clone_size: .; d_call: .; j_call: TRBJ1-5; cdr3_nt: TGTGCCAGCAGTTTGGGGGGTCAGCCCCAGCATTTT; cdr3_aa: CASSLGGQPQHF
v_call: TRBV19; clone_size: .; d_call: TRBD1; j_call: TRBJ2-7; cdr3_nt: TGTGCCAGTAGTCCCCAGACAGGGTTCGAGCAGTACTTC; cdr3_aa: CASSPQTGFEQYF
v_call: TRBV2; clone_size: once; d_call: TRBD1; j_call: TRBJ1-1; cdr3_nt: TGTGCCAGCAGGGTACAGGGGGCAAGGATAGGCACTGAAGCTTTCTTT; cdr3_aa: CASRVQGARIGTEAFF
v_call: TRBV5-1; clone_size: .; d_call: TRBD1; j_call: TRBJ1-1; cdr3_nt: TGCGCCAGCAGCCCCGGACAGGGGGCAACGAACACTGAAGCTTTCTTT; cdr3_aa: CASSPGQGATNTEAFF
v_call: TRBV7-9; clone_size: .; d_call: .; j_call: TRBJ1-2; cdr3_nt: TGTGCCAGCACAGGACACCAGTTGAGTCGCTACACCTTC; cdr3_aa: CASTGHQLSRYTF
v_call: TRBV7-9; clone_size: .; d_call: .; j_call: TRBJ2-7; cdr3_nt: TGTTCCAGCAGCAAAGTAGGATTGGGCTCCTACGAGCAGTACTTC; cdr3_aa: CSSSKVGLGSYEQYF
v_call: TRBV7-3; clone_size: .; d_call: .; j_call: TRBJ1-5; cdr3_nt: TGTGCCAGCAGCTTAACGGGCAGGAGGACTTTCAGCAATCAGCCCCAGCATTTT; cdr3_aa: CASSLTGRRTFSNQPQHF
v_call: TRBV5-1; clone_size: .; d_call: TRBD1; j_call: TRBJ1-3; cdr3_nt: TGCGCCAGCGGGACAGGGGGAAATGCCATATATTTT; cdr3_aa: CASGTGGNAIYF
v_call: TRBV7-3; clone_size: .; d_call: TRBD1; j_call: TRBJ2-5; cdr3_nt: TGTGCCAGCAGCTCCAAAGCACAGGGGGCGACCCAGTACTTC; cdr3_aa: CASSSKAQGATQYF
v_call: TRBV29-1; clone_size: .; d_call: TRBD2; j_call: TRBJ2-1; cdr3_nt: TGCAGCGTTGATAAAGGACTAGGAGGTGAGCAGTTCTTC; cdr3_aa: CSVDKGLGGEQFF
v_call: TRBV19; clone_size: .; d_call: TRBD1; j_call: TRBJ2-7; cdr3_nt: TGTGCCAGTAGTCGGGACAGAAGCTCCTACGAGCAGTACTTC; cdr3_aa: CASSRDRSSYEQYF